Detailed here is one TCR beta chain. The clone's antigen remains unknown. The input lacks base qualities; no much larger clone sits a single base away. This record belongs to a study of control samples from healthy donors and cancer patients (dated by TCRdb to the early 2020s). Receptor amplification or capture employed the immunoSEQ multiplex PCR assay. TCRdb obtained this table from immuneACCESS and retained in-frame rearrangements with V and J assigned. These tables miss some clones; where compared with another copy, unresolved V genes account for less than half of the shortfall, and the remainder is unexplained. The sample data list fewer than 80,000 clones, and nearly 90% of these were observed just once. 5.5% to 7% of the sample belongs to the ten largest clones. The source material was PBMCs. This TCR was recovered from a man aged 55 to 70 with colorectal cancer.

Read as DNA, the sequence is TGCGCCAGCAGCAGTCGACAGTCCTACGAGCAGTACTTC. This codes for CASSSRQSYEQYF. The V and J genes are TRBV4-3 and TRBJ2-7; possibly the D gene is TRBD1, per 5 matching bases. The CDR3 runs 13 residues from the cysteine to the phenylalanine. Here the CDR3 DNA is all that survives: 39 bases in frame from base 1. The germline V gene encodes CDR1 LGHNA and CDR2 YSLEER. Deletion took 5 bases off V and 1 base off J, with a span of 9 bases between the germline ends.